This T cell receptor beta chain was captured in a study of tumor-infiltrating lymphocytes in glioblastoma multiforme. Many counts were recorded for this clonotype. What it binds is unknown. CDR1 is SEHNR, CDR2 FQNEAQ, per germline (reference sequence). V lost 7 bases, J lost 4 bases, and 7 bases stayed unmatched. CDR3 length: 15 residues. Study-level findings and limits: No surface-marker sorting into functional T cell subtypes was done. Unequal TCR RNA per T cell might skew measured clone sizes.

TCR beta libraries were built from RNA through three nested multiplex PCR rounds using modified ARM-PCR. TCRdb independently ran MiXCR on the multiplex PCR reads; one entry per CDR3 protein. This table has 13,000 or so distinct CDR3 sequences, around 70% appearing once. The TCR was taken from a male donor with glioblastoma. The chain uses TRBV7-9 and TRBJ1-1; 12 positions match TRBD1. Specimen: brain tumor tissue. CDR3 sequence (DNA): TGTGCCAGCAACCTGGGGGGACAGGGGGCCACTGAAGCTTTCTTT. It is translated as CASNLGGQGATEAFF.